The 28 T cell receptor beta chains reported below all come from one sample, sequenced in a study of blood T cell repertoires in COVID-19 (dated by TCRdb to 2018 to 2020). Library prep was done by the immunoSEQ multiplex PCR assay. What TCRdb holds here is the immuneACCESS table cut down to in-frame rearrangements. Part of the clones is not present; checked against another copy, under half of the missing clones reflect an unresolved V gene, and the others are unexplained. This sample gives roughly 75,000 clones in total; 70% to 85% of them show up just once. The ten most abundant clones make up approximately 0.8% of the sample. Sequenced sample: peripheral blood. The source of these receptors is a woman in her seventies with acute or convalescent COVID-19.

The genes are TRBV2 and TRBJ1-1, with no clear D. The CDR3 is 14 residues long. Per germline, CDR1 SNHLY and CDR2 FYNNEI. V lost 2 bases and J 1 base, leaving 8 bases between the germline ends. CDR3 protein: CASSEWRQNTEAFF. CDR3 in DNA: TGTGCCAGCAGTGAATGGCGACAGAACACTGAAGCTTTCTTT.

This clone was seen more than once but under ten times. The chain employs TRBV19 and TRBJ2-3, with 11 bases fitting TRBD1. CDR3 length: 13 amino acids. Germline assignment: CDR1 LNHDA and CDR2 SQIVND (reference sequence). V was pared by 6 bases and J by 5 bases, with 1 base of the junction left unmatched. The CDR3 loop reads CASRDRGQDTQYF. In DNA form, the CDR3 reads TGTGCCAGTAGGGACAGGGGGCAAGATACGCAGTATTTT.

This rearrangement joins TRBV19 to TRBJ1-5; no definite D call. Germline V lookup: CDR1 LNHDA, CDR2 SQIVND (reference sequence). The germline V and J ends were trimmed by 6 bases and 5 bases, with 17 bases remaining between them. The CDR3 has 15 amino acids. Here the CDR3 reads CASRPRGSADQPQHF. The CDR3 DNA follows: TGTGCCAGTAGACCCCGAGGCAGCGCAGATCAGCCCCAGCATTTT.

The gene calls are TRBV28 and TRBJ2-4, with TRBD2 matching 7 bases. The junction had 16 bases not matched to a gene; V was cut back by 5 bases and J by 3 bases. Germline CDR1 is MDHEN and CDR2 is SYDVKM. This CDR3 is 18 amino acids long. DNA of the CDR3: TGTGCCAGCAGTATCGACATCTCAGCGGGGCCCGGCAAAAACATTCAGTACTTC. It specifies CASSIDISAGPGKNIQYF.

The rearrangement links TRBV11-2 to TRBJ1-4; a weak D match, TRBD1 (5 bases). V shed 8 bases and J shed 3 bases, with 13 bases lying between them. In germline, CDR1 is SGHAT, CDR2 FQNNGV. This CDR3 contains 14 residues. The CDR3 nucleotides are TGTGCCAGCGGTCCTCAGGGTCCTAATGAAAAACTGTTTTTT. Translated: CASGPQGPNEKLFF.

This clone is a singleton in its sample. The V gene is TRBV19, the J gene TRBJ1-1; possible D gene TRBD1, 5 bases. Germline V gives CDR1 LNHDA, CDR2 SQIVND (reference sequence). CDR3 length: 15 residues. V lost 5 bases to trimming and J lost 4 bases, with 17 bases between them. This CDR3 is CASSSLEGPGTEAFF. The CDR3 DNA reads TGTGCCAGTAGTTCTCTGGAGGGGCCAGGCACTGAAGCTTTCTTT.

The rearrangement uses TRBV14 and TRBJ2-1; D possibly corresponds to TRBD1 (6 bases). From germline, CDR1 is SGHDN and CDR2 FVKESK. V was pared by 4 bases and J by 0 bases, with 16 bases between. This CDR3 has 17 amino acids. The CDR3 bases are TGTGCCAGCAGCCCCGGCGGATGGGGGCCCTCCTACAATGAGCAGTTCTTC. This translates into CASSPGGWGPSYNEQFF.

This chain uses TRBV24-1 with TRBJ2-1; 16 nucleotides align to TRBD2. Germline CDR1 KGHDR, CDR2 SFDVKD. V dropped 5 bases and J dropped 6; count of bases not matched to a gene: 9. CDR3 size: 18 residues. Here the CDR3 reads CATSALGTSGRGSNEQFF. The CDR3 coding sequence is TGTGCCACCAGTGCCCTCGGGACTAGCGGGAGGGGATCCAATGAGCAGTTCTTC.

V gene TRBV6-4 combines with J gene TRBJ1-5, with 7 bases that match TRBD1. J lost 2 bases, V lost 0 bases, and 10 bases had no gene match. The CDR3 contains 18 residues. CDR1 is MRHNA and CDR2 is SNTAGT in the germline V gene. The DNA of the CDR3 is TGTGCCAGCAGTGACTCAGGGGGCCGCAGCCGGCGCAATCAGCCCCAGCATTTT. It is translated as CASSDSGGRSRRNQPQHF.

This chain joins TRBV4-3 and TRBJ2-3, with 11 bases matching TRBD2. Germline assignment: CDR1 LGHNA and CDR2 YSLEER. The CDR3 totals 15 residues. V trimming: 3 bases; J trimming: 2 bases; junction bases outside the gene matches: 1. The CDR3 protein is CASSQTSGDTDTQYF. The CDR3, as DNA: TGCGCCAGCAGCCAGACTAGCGGGGACACAGATACGCAGTATTTT.

This clone was observed a handful of times. The rearrangement uses TRBV5-1 and TRBJ2-1; tentatively, D is TRBD1 (6 bases). V was clipped by 3 bases and J by 5 bases, with 12 bases between them. The CDR3 is made up of 14 amino acids. CDR1 and CDR2 from the germline V gene are SGHRS and YFSETQ. CDR3 sequence reads: CASSWSGTNNEQFF. In DNA, the CDR3 is TGCGCCAGCAGCTGGTCCGGGACAAACAATGAGCAGTTCTTC.

CDR3: CASSQIGWLAGPNTQYF. In DNA, the CDR3 is TGTGCCAGCAGCCAGATAGGGTGGCTAGCGGGGCCAAATACGCAGTATTTT. This chain uses TRBV11-2 with TRBJ2-3; 9 positions match TRBD2. CDR1 SGHAT and CDR2 FQNNGV come from the germline V gene. This CDR3 contains 17 residues. V was clipped by 5 bases and J by 7 bases; unmatched bases: 16.

The genes are TRBV3-1 (or the pseudogene TRBV3-2) and TRBJ1-1; 7 nucleotides match TRBD1. V lost 8 bases, J lost 8 bases, and 11 bases stayed unmatched. The CDR3 length is 13 residues. Germline V gene lookup returns CDR1 LGHDT and CDR2 YNNKEL (reference sequence). CDR3 in DNA: TGTGCCAGCGGAGTGACAGGGTCATTCGAAGCTTTCTTT. Translated: CASGVTGSFEAFF.

This clone was observed a handful of times. The gene calls are TRBV3-1 (or the pseudogene TRBV3-2) and TRBJ2-5, with no clear D. CDR3 length: 14 residues. Germline CDR1 reads LGHDT; CDR2 reads YNNKEL (reference sequence). The germline V and J ends were trimmed by 4 bases and 0 bases, with 9 bases remaining between them. This chain's CDR3 is CASSLSDYQETQYF. DNA of the CDR3: TGTGCCAGCAGCCTTTCAGACTACCAAGAGACCCAGTACTTC.

The chain has TRBV7-2 and TRBJ1-6, with D possibly being TRBD1 (6 bases). Trimming took off 5 bases at V and 4 bases at J, with 9 bases between the two ends. The CDR3 runs to 14 residues. Germline V CDR1 and CDR2: SGHTA, FQGNSA. The CDR3 region has the DNA TGTGCCAGCAGCCCAGGACAGTATAATTCACCCCTCCACTTT. Translated, it gives CASSPGQYNSPLHF.

This rearrangement joins TRBV6-2 or TRBV6-3 to TRBJ2-2, with D possibly matching TRBD1 (6 bases). V lost 5 bases and J lost 3, with 10 bases in between. CDR3 length: 14 amino acids. The germline gives CDR1 MNHEY, CDR2 SVGEGT. CDR3 DNA sequence: TGTGCCAGCAGTCCCCACAGGGACACCGGGGAGCTGTTTTTT. Protein: CASSPHRDTGELFF.

In its sample, this clone was seen once. The J gene is TRBJ2-1, the V gene TRBV10-3; D is possibly TRBD1 (6 bases). Trimming removed 1 base at V and 8 bases at J, with 15 bases between. The CDR3 is 15 residues long. Germline lookup yields CDR1 ENHRY and CDR2 SYGVKD. The CDR3 reads CAISEFGQFIDEQFF. As DNA, the CDR3 is TGTGCCATCAGTGAGTTTGGACAGTTCATCGATGAGCAGTTCTTC.

The chain recombines TRBV11-2 with TRBJ2-7; D unresolved. There are 14 residues in the CDR3. The germline gives CDR1 SGHAT, CDR2 FQNNGV. Deletions cut 0 bases from V and 0 bases from J, with 6 bases between. The CDR3 DNA is TGTGCCAGCAGCTTAGATCAGTACTCCTACGAGCAGTACTTC. Encoded protein: CASSLDQYSYEQYF.

V and J are TRBV7-8 and TRBJ1-4, with 12 nucleotides matching TRBD1. Germline trimming cut 3 bases from V and 10 bases from J; bases unmatched to any gene: 9. CDR1 and CDR2 from the germline V gene are SGHVS and FQNEAQ. This CDR3 is 16 amino acids long. This CDR3 is CASSFFTGTGGGKLFF. The DNA of the CDR3 is TGTGCCAGCAGCTTTTTTACCGGGACAGGGGGCGGAAAACTGTTTTTT.

This chain connects TRBV30 to TRBJ2-2; D is perhaps TRBD1 (5 bases). CDR1 is GTSNPN and CDR2 is SVGIG in the germline V gene (reference sequence). Trimming stripped 2 bases from V and 4 bases from J, with 11 bases between. The CDR3 extends over 14 amino acids. This CDR3 is CAWSPGISTGELFF. The CDR3 nucleotides read TGTGCCTGGAGTCCAGGGATCAGCACCGGGGAGCTGTTTTTT.

This sequence joins TRBV3-1 (or the pseudogene TRBV3-2) and TRBJ2-7; 9 nucleotides agree with TRBD2. CDR1 LGHDT and CDR2 YNNKEL come from the germline V gene (reference sequence). Losses at the gene ends were 4 bases for V and 3 bases for J; bases not matched to a gene: 10. CDR3 length: 16 amino acids. CDR3 DNA sequence: TGTGCCAGCAGCCTCTTTAGCGGGGGTGGGTTCTACGAGCAGTACTTC. Translated: CASSLFSGGGFYEQYF.

The chain carries TRBV19 and TRBJ2-3; D is undetermined. CDR1 is LNHDA and CDR2 is SQIVND in the germline V gene (reference sequence). Trimming shortened V by 3 bases and J by 4 bases, and 5 bases separated the two germline ends. The CDR3 length is 12 residues. For the CDR3, the DNA is TGTGCCAGTAGTATGGGCCCAGATACGCAGTATTTT. Translating gives CASSMGPDTQYF.

Here the CDR3 DNA reads TGTGCCAGCAGCTTGACAGGGGCGGGTAACACCGGGGAGCTGTTTTTT. Protein product: CASSLTGAGNTGELFF. The genes are TRBV5-4 and TRBJ2-2, with 7 bases lining up with TRBD1. The CDR3 is 16 residues long. CDR1 and CDR2 (germline): SGHNT, YYREEE (reference sequence). With 1 base clipped from V and 2 bases from J, the junction kept 5 bases outside the gene matches. The whole variable domain, remainder taken from reference TRBV5-4 and TRBJ2-2, is ETGVTQSPTHLIKTRGQQVTLRCSSQSGHNTVSWYQQALGQGPQFIFQYYREEENGRGNFPPRFSGLQFPNYSSELNVNALELDDSALYLCASSLTGAGNTGELFFGEGSRLTVL.

V is TRBV18 and J is TRBJ2-3; 8 bases line up with TRBD1. Per the germline V gene, CDR1 is KGHSH and CDR2 is LQKENI. The CDR3 is made up of 15 amino acids. V was clipped by 1 base and J by 6 bases; unmatched bases: 6. DNA for the CDR3: TGTGCCAGCTCACCACTTGGACAGGGTCCCGATACGCAGTATTTT. Translation gives CASSPLGQGPDTQYF.

The V and J genes are TRBV19 and TRBJ2-1, with TRBD2 matching 11 bases. Germline values: CDR1 LNHDA, CDR2 SQIVND (reference sequence). The CDR3 runs 17 residues. V lost 7 bases, J lost 2 bases, and 10 bases stayed unmatched. CDR3 in DNA: TGTGCCAGTACCGGGACTAGCGGAAGCCAAGCCTACAATGAGCAGTTCTTC. Amino acid sequence: CASTGTSGSQAYNEQFF.

The chain carries TRBV4-3 and TRBJ2-7, with 10 bases that match TRBD1. Germline V gene sequence: CDR1 LGHNA, CDR2 YSLEER. The CDR3 is 15 residues long. Germline trimming cut 1 base from V and 6 bases from J; bases unmatched to any gene: 6. The CDR3: CASSQALRDRGEQYF. The CDR3 DNA follows: TGCGCCAGCAGCCAAGCCCTCCGGGACAGGGGCGAGCAGTACTTC.

The chain uses TRBV5-4 and TRBJ2-3; D might be TRBD1 (5 bases). The V and J ends lost 0 bases and 0 bases respectively, with 11 bases between them. This CDR3 comprises 16 residues. CDR1 and CDR2 from the germline V gene are SGHNT and YYREEE (reference sequence). CDR3 nucleotide sequence: TGTGCCAGCAGCTTGGGGGGCCTCTCAAGCACAGATACGCAGTATTTT. It yields the protein CASSLGGLSSTDTQYF.

The chain joins TRBV3-1 (or the pseudogene TRBV3-2) to TRBJ2-5; 8 nucleotides match TRBD2. V gave up 0 bases and J gave up 3 bases; unmatched junction bases: 3. Per the germline V gene, CDR1 is LGHDT and CDR2 is YNNKEL (reference sequence). The CDR3 sequence is 15 residues long. The CDR3 sequence is CASSQDPAGEETQYF. CDR3 DNA: TGTGCCAGCAGCCAAGATCCAGCGGGGGAAGAGACCCAGTACTTC.